This T cell receptor beta chain was sequenced during a study of OX40 agonist ivuxolimab in advanced cancers. Germline V gene data show CDR1 as PRHDT and CDR2 as FYEKMQ (reference sequence). The CDR3 sequence is 18 residues long. The ends lost 0 bases at V and 2 bases at J; junction bases unmatched: 6. Generated by immunoSEQ multiplex PCR, the TCRdb table keeps only in-frame clones and is missing some. The sample has about 70,000 clones, just over 85% seen once; the top ten hold approximately 3%. Source: CD4+ or CD8+ T cells sorted from blood, taken in a trial of the OX40 agonist ivuxolimab. The receptor was isolated from an adult with an advanced solid tumor such as melanoma, head and neck, liver or kidney cancer. The chain is built from TRBV13 and TRBJ2-3; 12 positions agree with TRBD2. The CDR3 DNA reads as TGTGCCAGCAGCTTAGGACTAGCGGGGGGCCCTTACACAGATACGCAGTATTTT. Its translation: CASSLGLAGGPYTDTQYF. Combining the CDR3 with reference TRBV13 and TRBJ2-3 gives the whole variable domain AAGVIQSPRHLIKEKRETATLKCYPIPRHDTVYWYQQGPGQDPQFLISFYEKMQSDKGSIPDRFSAQQFSDYHSELNMSSLELGDSALYFCASSLGLAGGPYTDTQYFGPGTRLTVL.